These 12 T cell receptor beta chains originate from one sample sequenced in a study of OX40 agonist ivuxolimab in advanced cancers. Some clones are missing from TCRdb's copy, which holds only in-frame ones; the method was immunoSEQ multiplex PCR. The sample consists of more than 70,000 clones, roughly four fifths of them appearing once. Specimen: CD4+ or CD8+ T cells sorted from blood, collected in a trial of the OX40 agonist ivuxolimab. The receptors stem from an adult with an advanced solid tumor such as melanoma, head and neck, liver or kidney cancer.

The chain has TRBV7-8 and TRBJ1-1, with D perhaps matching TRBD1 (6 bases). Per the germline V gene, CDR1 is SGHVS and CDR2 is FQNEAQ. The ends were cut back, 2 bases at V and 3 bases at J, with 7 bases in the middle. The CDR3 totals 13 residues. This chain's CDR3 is CASSLQGYTEAFF. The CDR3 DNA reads TGTGCCAGCAGCTTACAGGGGTACACTGAAGCTTTCTTT.

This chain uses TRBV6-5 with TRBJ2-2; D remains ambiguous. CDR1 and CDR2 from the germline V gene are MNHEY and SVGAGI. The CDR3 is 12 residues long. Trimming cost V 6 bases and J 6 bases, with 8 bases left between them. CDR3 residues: CASSRNPGELFF. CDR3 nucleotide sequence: TGTGCCAGCAGCCGGAATCCCGGGGAGCTGTTTTTT.

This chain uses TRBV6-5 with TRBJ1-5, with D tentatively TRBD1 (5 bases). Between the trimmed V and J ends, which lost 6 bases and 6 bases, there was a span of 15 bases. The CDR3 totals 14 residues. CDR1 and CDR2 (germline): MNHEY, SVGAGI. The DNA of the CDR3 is TGTGCCAGCAGGCTCGCGGGGGATGGTCAGCCCCAGCATTTT. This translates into CASRLAGDGQPQHF.

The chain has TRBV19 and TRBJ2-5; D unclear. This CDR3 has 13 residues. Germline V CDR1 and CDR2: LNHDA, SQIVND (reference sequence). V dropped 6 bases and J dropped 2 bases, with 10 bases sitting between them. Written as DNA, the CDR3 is TGTGCCAGTAGGGCCCGCCCACAAGAGACCCAGTACTTC. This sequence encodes CASRARPQETQYF.

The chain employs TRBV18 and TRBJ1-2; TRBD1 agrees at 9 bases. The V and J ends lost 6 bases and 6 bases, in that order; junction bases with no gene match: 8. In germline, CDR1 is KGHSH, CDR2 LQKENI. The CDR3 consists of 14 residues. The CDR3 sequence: CASSSADRGDGYTF. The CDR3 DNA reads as TGTGCCAGCTCGTCTGCTGACAGGGGGGATGGCTACACCTTC.

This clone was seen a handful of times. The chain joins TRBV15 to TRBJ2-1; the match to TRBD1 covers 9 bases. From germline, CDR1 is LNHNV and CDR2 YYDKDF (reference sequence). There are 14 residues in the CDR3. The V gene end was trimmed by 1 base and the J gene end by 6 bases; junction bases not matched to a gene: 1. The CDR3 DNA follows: TGTGCCACCAGCAGAGCGGACAGGGGCAATGAGCAGTTCTTC. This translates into CATSRADRGNEQFF.

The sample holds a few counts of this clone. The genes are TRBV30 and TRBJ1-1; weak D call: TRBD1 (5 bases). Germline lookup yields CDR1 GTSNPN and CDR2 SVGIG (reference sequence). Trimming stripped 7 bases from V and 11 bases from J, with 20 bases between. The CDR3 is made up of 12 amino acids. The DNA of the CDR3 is TGTGCCTCACCCCGGGCCTTAGGGGAGGCTTTCTTT. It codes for CASPRALGEAFF.

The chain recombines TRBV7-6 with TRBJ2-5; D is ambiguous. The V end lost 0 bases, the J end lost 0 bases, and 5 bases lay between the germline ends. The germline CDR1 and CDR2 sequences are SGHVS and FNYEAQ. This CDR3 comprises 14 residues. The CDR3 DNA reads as TGTGCCAGCAGCTTAGCCGGCTACCAAGAGACCCAGTACTTC. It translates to CASSLAGYQETQYF.

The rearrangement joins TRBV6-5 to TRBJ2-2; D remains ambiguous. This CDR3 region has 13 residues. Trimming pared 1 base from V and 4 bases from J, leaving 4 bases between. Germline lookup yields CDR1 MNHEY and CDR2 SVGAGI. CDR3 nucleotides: TGTGCCAGCAGTTACTATAGCACCGGGGAGCTGTTTTTT. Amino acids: CASSYYSTGELFF.

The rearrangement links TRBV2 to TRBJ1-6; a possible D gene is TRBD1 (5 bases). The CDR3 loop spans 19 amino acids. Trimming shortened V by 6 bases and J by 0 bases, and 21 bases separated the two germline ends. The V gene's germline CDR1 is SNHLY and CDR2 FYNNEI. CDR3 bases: TGTGCCAGCAGCCGACGGGGGACTCACGATAGCTCCTATAATTCACCCCTCCACTTT. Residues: CASSRRGTHDSSYNSPLHF.

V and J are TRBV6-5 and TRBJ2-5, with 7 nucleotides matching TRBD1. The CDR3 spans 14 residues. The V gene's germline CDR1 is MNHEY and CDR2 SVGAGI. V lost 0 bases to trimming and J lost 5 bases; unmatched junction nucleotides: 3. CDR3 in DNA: TGTGCCAGCAGTTACTCGATGACAGGGGAGACCCAGTACTTC. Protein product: CASSYSMTGETQYF.

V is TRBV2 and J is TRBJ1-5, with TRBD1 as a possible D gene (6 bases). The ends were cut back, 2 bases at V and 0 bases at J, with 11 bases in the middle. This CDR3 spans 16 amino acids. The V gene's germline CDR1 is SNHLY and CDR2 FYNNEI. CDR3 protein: CASSELGGVSNQPQHF. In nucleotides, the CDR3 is TGTGCCAGCAGTGAATTAGGGGGGGTTAGCAATCAGCCCCAGCATTTT.